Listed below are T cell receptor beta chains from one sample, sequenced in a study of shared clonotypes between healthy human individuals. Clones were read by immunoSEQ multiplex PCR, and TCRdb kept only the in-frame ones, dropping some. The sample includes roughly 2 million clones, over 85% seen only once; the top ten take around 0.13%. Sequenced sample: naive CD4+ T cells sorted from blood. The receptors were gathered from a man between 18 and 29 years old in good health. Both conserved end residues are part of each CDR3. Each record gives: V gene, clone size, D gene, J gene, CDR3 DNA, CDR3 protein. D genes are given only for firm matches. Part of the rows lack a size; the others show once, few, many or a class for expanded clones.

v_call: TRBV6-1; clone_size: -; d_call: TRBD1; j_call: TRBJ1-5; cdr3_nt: TGTGCCAGCGCGGGACAGAACAATCAGCCCCAGCATTTT; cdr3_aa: CASAGQNNQPQHF
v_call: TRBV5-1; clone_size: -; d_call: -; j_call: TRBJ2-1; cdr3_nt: TGCGCCAGCAGCTTTGGAAGCTCCTACAATGAGCAGTTCTTC; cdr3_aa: CASSFGSSYNEQFF
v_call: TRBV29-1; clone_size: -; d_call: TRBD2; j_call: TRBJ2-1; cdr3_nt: TGCAGCGCGGGACTAGCGGGGGCGTGGAATGAGCAGTTCTTC; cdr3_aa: CSAGLAGAWNEQFF
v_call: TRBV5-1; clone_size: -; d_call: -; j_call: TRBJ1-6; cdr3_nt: TGCGCCAGCAGCCTTTCCGGGTCCAATAATTCACCCCTCCACTTT; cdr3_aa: CASSLSGSNNSPLHF
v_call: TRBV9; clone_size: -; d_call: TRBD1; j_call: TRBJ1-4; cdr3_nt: TGTGCCAGCAGCCCCGGACAGGGGCTCGAAAAACTGTTTTTT; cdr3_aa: CASSPGQGLEKLFF
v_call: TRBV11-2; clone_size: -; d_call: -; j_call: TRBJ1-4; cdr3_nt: TGTGCCAGCAGCTCCGCATCATCAGGTCCACTGTTTTTT; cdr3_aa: CASSSASSGPLFF
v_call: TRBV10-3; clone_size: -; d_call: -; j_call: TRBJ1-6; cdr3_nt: TGTGCCATCAGTGAGTCGCAAAGGGAAGGGTCACCCCTCCACTTT; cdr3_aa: CAISESQREGSPLHF
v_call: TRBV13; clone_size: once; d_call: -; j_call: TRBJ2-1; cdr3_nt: TGTGCCAGCAGCTTACAATCGGTCCGGCAGTTCTTC; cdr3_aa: CASSLQSVRQFF
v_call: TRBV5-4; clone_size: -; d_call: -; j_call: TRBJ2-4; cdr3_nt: TGTGCCAGCAGCGCTTCAGGCTTTCTAGCCAAAAACATTCAGTACTTC; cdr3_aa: CASSASGFLAKNIQYF
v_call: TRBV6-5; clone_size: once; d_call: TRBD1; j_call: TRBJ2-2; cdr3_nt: TGTGCCAGCAGTTACAGACAGGGTACGAGGGAGCTGTTTTTT; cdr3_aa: CASSYRQGTRELFF
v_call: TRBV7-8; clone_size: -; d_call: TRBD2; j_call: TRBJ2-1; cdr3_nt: TGTGCCAGCAGTCAGCCGGGACTAGCGGGGGGGAATGAGCAGTTCTTC; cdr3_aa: CASSQPGLAGGNEQFF
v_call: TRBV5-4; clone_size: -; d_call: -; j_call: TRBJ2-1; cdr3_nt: TGTGCCAGCAGCTTGGCAGTGTCAGACAATGAGCAGTTCTTC; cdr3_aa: CASSLAVSDNEQFF